Detailed here is one TCR beta chain. Its antigen remains undetermined. The sample holds no much larger clone one base away, and base qualities are not on file. The sample is drawn from a study of T cell repertoires and Cas9 in healthy adults (dated by TCRdb to 2016 to 2019). Background on the whole study: Within the CD4 and CD8 compartments, the researchers characterized SpCas9-reactive T cells in terms of multi-effector potency, cytotoxicity and lineage determination. The study examined preexisting T cell immunity against the Streptococcus pyogenes Cas9 nuclease (SpCas9) used in CRISPR gene editing.

Healthy humans were used as donors in the study. General study outcomes and caveats: Proliferation and function of SpCas9-reactive effector T cells were reported to be mitigated in vitro by SpCas9-reactive regulatory T cells.

From the germline V gene (reference sequence), CDR1 is LNHDA and CDR2 is SQIVND. V has 2 bases trimmed and J has 1 base trimmed; junction bases matching no gene number 6. The CDR3 spans 16 residues, from the cysteine through the phenylalanine. The entry retains the CDR3 DNA only, 48 bases that are in frame from base 1. Library prep was done by the immunoSEQ multiplex PCR assay. TCRdb provides this immuneACCESS table in a form limited to in-frame rearrangements. Some clones are lacking; in checked studies, under half of them reflect an unresolved V gene, and why the rest are absent is not known. This sample holds 13,000 to 15,000 clones; approximately 89% were observed only once. The ten largest clones capture about 1.6% of the sample.

The sequence links TRBV19 to TRBJ2-5, and 8 junctional nucleotides match TRBD2. This sequence was found in a human donor in good health. The source material was Tregs (CD4+, CD25+, CD127-, CD137-, CD154-) from PBMCs; culture status not recorded. The CDR3 reads CASSIRGGGPQETQYF. Here is the DNA: TGTGCCAGTAGTATACGGGGCGGGGGGCCCCAAGAGACCCAGTACTTC.